This T cell receptor beta chain was captured by sequencing in a study of T cells after yellow fever vaccination. The overall study: Preparation of the low-cell-number fractions used SMART-Seq v4 Ultra Low Input.

This CDR3 region has 17 residues. The J segment lost 6 bases and the V segment lost 2 bases, leaving 12 bases of the junction unmatched. CDR1 and CDR2 (germline): SGHRS, YFSETQ. Findings and limits, study-wide: Weaker, the secondary response peaked sooner, at day 5 versus 15. Boosting was followed by the reappearance of most primary-vaccination clones (roughly 95% CD4, roughly 90% CD8). Sorted repertoires could include abundant contaminating clonotypes from bulk cells.

TCRdb reprocessed the 5' RACE reads via MiXCR and lists one record per CDR3 protein. Among 450,000 to 600,000 distinct CDR3 sequences listed, approximately 16% were seen once. Points on this clonotype: The antigen is undetermined.

The clonotype originates from a man aged 18 to 30 who received the YFV17D yellow fever vaccine. This specimen consisted of PBMCs, obtained 4 to 5 days after the first yellow fever vaccination. The chain has TRBV5-1 and TRBJ2-2; 8 nucleotides line up with TRBD2. This CDR3 is CASSFNPGGSPPGELFF. As DNA, the CDR3 is TGCGCCAGCAGCTTTAACCCGGGGGGGTCTCCTCCCGGGGAGCTGTTTTTT.